This TCR beta chain was identified in a study of blood T cell repertoires in COVID-19. Generated by immunoSEQ multiplex PCR, the TCRdb table keeps only in-frame clones and is missing some. This sample has around 310,000 clones; approximately 90% occur once, and the top ten carry roughly 6.8%. The receptor comes from a woman aged 30 to 39 with COVID-19, enrolled during active disease. The specimen was peripheral blood.

The CDR3 spells CASSPREYVDTQYF. DNA of the CDR3: TGTGCCAGCAGCCCGCGGGAGTATGTAGATACGCAGTATTTT. The V call is TRBV7-2, the J call TRBJ2-3; 7 nucleotides line up with TRBD2. V was pared by 5 bases and J by 5 bases, with 7 bases of the junction left unmatched. There are 14 residues in the CDR3. Germline V gives CDR1 SGHTA, CDR2 FQGNSA. The whole variable domain, filled in from reference TRBV7-2 and TRBJ2-3, reads GAGVSQSPSNKVTEKGKDVELRCDPISGHTALYWYRQSLGQGLEFLIYFQGNSAPDKSGLPSDRFSAERTGGSVSTLTIQRTQQEDSAVYLCASSPREYVDTQYFGPGTRLTVL.